This TCR beta chain comes out of a study of PD-1 blockade in classical Hodgkin lymphoma. This table comes from immunoSEQ multiplex PCR, and its TCRdb copy is limited to in-frame clones, with some not included. The table shows approximately 50,000 clones, with more than 75% occurring only once. No patient escaped relapse after autologous stem cell transplantation, and brentuximab vedotin exposure varied. For this clone: Its antigen is as yet unknown.

The germline gives CDR1 SGHRS, CDR2 YFSETQ. V gave up 0 bases and J gave up 7 bases, with 16 bases separating them. The CDR3 is 16 residues long. The study, taken as a whole, reports: Patients who initiated nivolumab within 1 year of ASCT were excluded.

The sample in question was peripheral blood mononuclear cells (PBMCs), obtained before the second cycle of nivolumab. This TCR came from a human donor with classical Hodgkin lymphoma. The chain recombines TRBV5-1 with TRBJ1-4; no clear D gene. The CDR3 DNA follows: TGCGCCAGCAGCTTGGAGGGAGGTGGTATGGGTGAAAAACTGTTTTTT. It specifies CASSLEGGGMGEKLFF.